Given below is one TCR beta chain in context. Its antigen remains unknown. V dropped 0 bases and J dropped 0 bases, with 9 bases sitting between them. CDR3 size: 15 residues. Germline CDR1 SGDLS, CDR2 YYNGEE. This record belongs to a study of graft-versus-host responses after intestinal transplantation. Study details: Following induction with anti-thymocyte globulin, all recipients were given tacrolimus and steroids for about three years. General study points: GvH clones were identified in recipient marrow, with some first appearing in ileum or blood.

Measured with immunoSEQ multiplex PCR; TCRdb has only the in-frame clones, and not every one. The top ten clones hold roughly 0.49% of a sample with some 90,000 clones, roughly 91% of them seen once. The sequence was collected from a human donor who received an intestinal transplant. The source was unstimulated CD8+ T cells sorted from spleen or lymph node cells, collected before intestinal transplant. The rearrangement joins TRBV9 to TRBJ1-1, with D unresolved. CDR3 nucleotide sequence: TGTGCCAGCAGCGTAGGGCCGTATATGAACACTGAAGCTTTCTTT. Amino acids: CASSVGPYMNTEAFF.